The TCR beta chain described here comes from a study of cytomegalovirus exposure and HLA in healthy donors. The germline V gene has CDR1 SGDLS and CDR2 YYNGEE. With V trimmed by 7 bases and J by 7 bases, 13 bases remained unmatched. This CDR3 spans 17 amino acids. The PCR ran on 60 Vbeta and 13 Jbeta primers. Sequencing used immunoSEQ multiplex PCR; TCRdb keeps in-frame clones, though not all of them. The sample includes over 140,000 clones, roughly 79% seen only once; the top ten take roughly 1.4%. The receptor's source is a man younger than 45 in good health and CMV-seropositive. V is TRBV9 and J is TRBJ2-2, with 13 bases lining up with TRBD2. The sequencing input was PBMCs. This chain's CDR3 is CASALTSGRAGNGELFF. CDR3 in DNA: TGTGCCAGCGCCCTAACTAGCGGGAGGGCCGGTAACGGGGAGCTGTTTTTT.